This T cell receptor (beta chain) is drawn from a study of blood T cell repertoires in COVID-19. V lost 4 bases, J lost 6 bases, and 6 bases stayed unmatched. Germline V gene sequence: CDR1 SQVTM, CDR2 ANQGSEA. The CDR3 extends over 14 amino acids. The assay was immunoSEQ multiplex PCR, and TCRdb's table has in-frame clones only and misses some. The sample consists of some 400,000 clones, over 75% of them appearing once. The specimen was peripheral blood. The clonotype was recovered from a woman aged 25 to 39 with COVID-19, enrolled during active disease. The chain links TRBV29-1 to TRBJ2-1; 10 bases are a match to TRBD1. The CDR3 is CSVGGTGVFNEQFF. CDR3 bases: TGCAGCGTTGGAGGGACAGGGGTATTCAATGAGCAGTTCTTC.